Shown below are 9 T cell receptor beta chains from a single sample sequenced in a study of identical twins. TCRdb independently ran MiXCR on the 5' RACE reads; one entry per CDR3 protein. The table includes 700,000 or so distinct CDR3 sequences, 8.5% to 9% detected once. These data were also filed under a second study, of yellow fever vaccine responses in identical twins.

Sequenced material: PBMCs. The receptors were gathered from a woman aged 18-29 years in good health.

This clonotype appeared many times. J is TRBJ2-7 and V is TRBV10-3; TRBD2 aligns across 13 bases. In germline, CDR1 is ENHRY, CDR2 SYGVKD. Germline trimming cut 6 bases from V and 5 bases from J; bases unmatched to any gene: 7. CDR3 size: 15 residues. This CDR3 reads CAISELAGGPDEQYF. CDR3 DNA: TGTGCCATCAGCGAACTAGCGGGGGGGCCCGACGAGCAGTACTTC.

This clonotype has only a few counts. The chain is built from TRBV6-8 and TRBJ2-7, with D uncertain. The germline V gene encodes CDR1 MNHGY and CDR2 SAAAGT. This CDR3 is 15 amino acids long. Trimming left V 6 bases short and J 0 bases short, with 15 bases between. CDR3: CASSPLARPSYEQYF. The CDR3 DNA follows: TGTGCCAGCAGCCCCCTCGCCAGACCCTCCTACGAGCAGTACTTC.

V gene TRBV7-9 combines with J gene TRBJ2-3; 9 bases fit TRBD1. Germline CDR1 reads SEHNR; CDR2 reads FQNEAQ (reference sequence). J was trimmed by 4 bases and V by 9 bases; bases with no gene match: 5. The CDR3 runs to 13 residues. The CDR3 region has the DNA TGTGCCAGTTGGACAGGGGTGGCAGATACGCAGTATTTT. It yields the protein CASWTGVADTQYF.

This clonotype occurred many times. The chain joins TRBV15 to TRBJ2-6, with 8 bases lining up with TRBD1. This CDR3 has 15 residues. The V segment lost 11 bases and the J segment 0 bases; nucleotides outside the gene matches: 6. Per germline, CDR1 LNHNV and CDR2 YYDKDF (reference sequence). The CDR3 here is CAAGTGLSGANVLTF. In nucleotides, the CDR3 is TGTGCCGCCGGGACAGGTCTCTCTGGGGCCAACGTCCTGACTTTC. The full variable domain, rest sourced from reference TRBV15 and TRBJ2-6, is DAMVIQNPRYQVTQFGKPVTLSCSQTLNHNVMYWYQQKSSQAPKLLFHYYDKDFNNEADTPDNFQSRRPNTSFCFLDIRSPGLGDTAMYLCAAGTGLSGANVLTFGAGSRLTVL.

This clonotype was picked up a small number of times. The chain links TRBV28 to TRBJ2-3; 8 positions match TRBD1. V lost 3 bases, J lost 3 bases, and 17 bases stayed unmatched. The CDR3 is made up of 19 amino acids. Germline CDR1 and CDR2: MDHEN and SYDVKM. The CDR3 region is CASSFGHRARQGMTDTQYF. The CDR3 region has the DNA TGTGCCAGCAGTTTTGGTCACCGGGCGAGACAGGGGATGACAGATACGCAGTATTTT.

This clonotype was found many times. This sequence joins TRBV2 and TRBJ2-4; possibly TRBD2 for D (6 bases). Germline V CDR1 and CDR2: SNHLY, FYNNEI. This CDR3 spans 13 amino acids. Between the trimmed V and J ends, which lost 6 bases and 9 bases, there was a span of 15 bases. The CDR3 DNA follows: TGTGCCAGCAGCGAACAGGCCGGGGGCATTCAGTACTTC. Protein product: CASSEQAGGIQYF.

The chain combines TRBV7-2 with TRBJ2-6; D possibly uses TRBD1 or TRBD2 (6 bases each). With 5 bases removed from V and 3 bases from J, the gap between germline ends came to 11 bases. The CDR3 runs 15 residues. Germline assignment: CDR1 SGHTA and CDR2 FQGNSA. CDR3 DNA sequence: TGTGCCAGCAGCCTACGGGGGCGTGGGGCCAACGTCCTGACTTTC. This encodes CASSLRGRGANVLTF.

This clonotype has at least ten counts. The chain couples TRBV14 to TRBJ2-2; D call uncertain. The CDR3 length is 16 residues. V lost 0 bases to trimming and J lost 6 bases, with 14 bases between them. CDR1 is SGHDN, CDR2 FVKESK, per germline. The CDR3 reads CASSQDSFGYPGELFF. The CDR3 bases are TGTGCCAGCAGCCAAGATTCTTTCGGGTACCCCGGGGAGCTGTTTTTT.

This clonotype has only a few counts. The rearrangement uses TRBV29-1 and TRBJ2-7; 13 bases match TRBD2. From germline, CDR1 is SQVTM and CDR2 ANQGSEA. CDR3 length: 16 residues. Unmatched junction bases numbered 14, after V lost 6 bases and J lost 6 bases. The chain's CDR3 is CSVTKPGLAGYVEQYF. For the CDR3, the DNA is TGCAGCGTGACTAAACCGGGACTAGCGGGATACGTCGAGCAGTACTTC.